This is a list of T cell receptor beta chains from one sample in a study of T cells expressing NK-cell markers. After re-calling the 5' RACE reads, TCRdb lists one entry per CDR3 protein, DNA absent. This listing includes fewer than 7,500 distinct CDR3 sequences. The sequenced sample was blood T cells: a sorted CD56 or NKG2C T cell subset, CD4+ or CD8+ T cells, or bulk PBMC T cells (not recorded which). Receptors were obtained from a man aged 18 to 30 in good health. Both conserved end residues are part of each CDR3. Fields, in order: CDR3 length, clone size, J gene, V gene, CDR3 protein. A row's size may be missing; if present it is once, few, many or a size class.

15,.,TRBJ2-7,TRBV7-9,CASSSPRGIPYEQYF
13,.,TRBJ1-4,TRBV5-4,CASSLGSNEKLFF
13,.,TRBJ2-5,TRBV6-2/TRBV6-3,CASSRGELETQYF
14,.,TRBJ1-1,TRBV6-2/TRBV6-3,CASSYVAAGTEAFF
14,.,TRBJ1-6,TRBV20-1,CSAREARENSPLHF
11,.,TRBJ2-3,TRBV29-1,CSVGAADTQYF
17,.,TRBJ2-3,TRBV19,CARHAPGGTGIPDTQYF
17,.,TRBJ2-3,TRBV10-3,CAISDRTVGPSTDTQYF
19,.,TRBJ2-6,TRBV24-1,CATSDPTEGGLSGANVLTF
15,.,TRBJ2-5,TRBV15,CATSISGRAGETQYF
17,.,TRBJ2-1,TRBV11-3,CASSLNPPSGRAHEQFF
15,.,TRBJ1-1,TRBV6-2/TRBV6-3,CASSYEGGLGTEAFF
17,.,TRBJ1-5,TRBV15,CATSLRGLQYSNQPQHF
16,.,TRBJ2-3,TRBV9,CASSVGVSARTDTQYF
13,.,TRBJ2-1,TRBV6-1,CASRGTEYNEQFF
18,.,TRBJ2-1,TRBV19,CASSPRTSGRASYNEQFF
16,.,TRBJ2-1,TRBV7-7,CASSLAGLVGYNEQFF
14,.,TRBJ2-4,TRBV23-1,CASSWDGGENIQYF
17,.,TRBJ2-3,TRBV3-1,CASSQTKGGTSTDTQYF
14,medium-sized,TRBJ1-1,TRBV5-1,CASSYHRLNTEAFF
15,.,TRBJ2-7,TRBV2,CASRNGRKGAYEQYF
13,.,TRBJ1-5,TRBV5-1,CASSPWLNQPQHF
15,.,TRBJ1-2,TRBV7-8,CASSQGTAANYGYTF
15,.,TRBJ2-3,TRBV6-1,CASSRLAGGTDTQYF
18,.,TRBJ2-3,TRBV6-2/TRBV6-3,CASTPGTSGEPSTDTQYF
16,.,TRBJ1-4,TRBV4-2,CASSQRTGGTNEKLFF
15,.,TRBJ2-2,TRBV4-1,CASSQGLANTGELFF
15,.,TRBJ1-5,TRBV28,CASTLTRGGNQPQHF
15,.,TRBJ2-1,TRBV12-3/TRBV12-4,CASSLVAGGLDEQFF
16,.,TRBJ2-7,TRBV28,CASSPPGLAASYEQYF
14,medium-sized,TRBJ2-3,TRBV11-2,CASSGGPSTDTQYF
18,.,TRBJ1-1,TRBV20-1,CSAKSLGIDGGWDTEAFF
15,.,TRBJ2-1,TRBV30,CAWSVLGLEYNEQFF
13,.,TRBJ1-4,TRBV5-6,CASSLTSNEKLFF
12,.,TRBJ1-1,TRBV3-1,CASSQLNTEAFF
14,.,TRBJ1-6,TRBV7-9,CASSSQGLDSPLHF
14,.,TRBJ2-3,TRBV29-1,CSVPGLKWVDTQYF